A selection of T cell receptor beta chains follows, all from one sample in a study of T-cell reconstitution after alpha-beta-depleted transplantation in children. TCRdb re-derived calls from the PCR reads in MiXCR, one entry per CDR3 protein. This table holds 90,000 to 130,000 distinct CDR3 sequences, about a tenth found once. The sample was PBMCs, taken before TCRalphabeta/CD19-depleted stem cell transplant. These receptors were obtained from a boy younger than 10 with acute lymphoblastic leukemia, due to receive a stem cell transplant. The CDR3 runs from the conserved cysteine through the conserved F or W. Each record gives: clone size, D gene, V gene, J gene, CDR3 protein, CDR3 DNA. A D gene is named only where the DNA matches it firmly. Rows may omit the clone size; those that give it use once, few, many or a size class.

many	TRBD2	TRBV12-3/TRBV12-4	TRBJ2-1	CASSLRTSGYNEQFF	TGTGCCAGCAGTTTACGGACTAGCGGTTACAATGAGCAGTTCTTC
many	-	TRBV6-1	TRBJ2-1	CASSERGVVGRAYNEQFF	TGTGCCAGCAGTGAAAGGGGGGTGGTTGGGAGGGCCTACAATGAGCAGTTCTTC
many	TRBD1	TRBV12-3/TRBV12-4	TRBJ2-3	CASSLARTGVITDTQYF	TGTGCCAGCAGTTTAGCCCGGACAGGGGTGATTACAGATACGCAGTATTTT
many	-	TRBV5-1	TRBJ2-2	CASSLDRVAGELFF	TGCGCCAGCAGCTTGGACCGAGTTGCCGGGGAGCTGTTTTTT
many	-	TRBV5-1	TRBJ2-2	CASSQEVVGTTGELFF	TGCGCCAGCAGCCAAGAAGTTGTGGGAACGACCGGGGAGCTGTTTTTT
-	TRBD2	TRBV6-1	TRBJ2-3	CASTTTTSGRADTQYF	TGTGCCAGCACAACCACGACTAGCGGGAGGGCAGATACGCAGTATTTT
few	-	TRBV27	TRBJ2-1	CASSPGPGKEQFF	TGTGCCAGCAGTCCCGGACCCGGGAAGGAGCAGTTCTTC
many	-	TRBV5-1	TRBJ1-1	CASSLVGDTEAFF	TGCGCCAGCAGCTTGGTTGGGGACACTGAAGCTTTCTTT
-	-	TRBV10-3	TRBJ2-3	CATLSDVSTDTQYF	TGTGCCACTCTCTCAGACGTCAGCACAGATACGCAGTATTTT
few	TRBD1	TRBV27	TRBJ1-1	CASTPTGQGGTEAFF	TGTGCCAGCACCCCGACGGGACAGGGTGGCACTGAAGCTTTCTTT
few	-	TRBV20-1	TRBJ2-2	CSASIPGVNTGELFF	TGCAGTGCTAGTATTCCAGGAGTGAACACCGGGGAGCTGTTTTTT
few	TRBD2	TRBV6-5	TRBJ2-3	CASSSPGLAGPPSTDTQYF	TGTGCCAGCAGTTCGCCGGGACTAGCGGGACCACCTAGCACAGATACGCAGTATTTT
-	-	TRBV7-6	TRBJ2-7	CASSLGVGYEQYF	TGTGCCAGCAGCTTAGGCGTGGGCTACGAGCAGTACTTC
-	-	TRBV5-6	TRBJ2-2	CASNRYGGTAGELFF	TGTGCCAGCAACCGTTATGGGGGGACGGCCGGGGAGCTGTTTTTT
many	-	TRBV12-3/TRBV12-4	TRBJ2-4	CASSLQGRVAKNIQYF	TGTGCCAGCAGTTTACAGGGTCGAGTAGCCAAAAACATTCAGTACTTC
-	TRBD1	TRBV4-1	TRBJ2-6	CASSDRGAGANVLTF	TGCGCCAGCAGCGACAGGGGGGCTGGGGCCAACGTCCTGACTTTC
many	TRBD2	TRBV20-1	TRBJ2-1	CSAIGLAVYNEQFF	TGCAGTGCTATCGGACTAGCGGTTTACAATGAGCAGTTCTTC
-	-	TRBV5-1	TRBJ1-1	CASSLVSGLPEAFF	TGCGCCAGCAGCTTGGTGTCGGGCCTCCCTGAAGCTTTCTTT
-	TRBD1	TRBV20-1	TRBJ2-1	CSAQTGKLHEQFF	TGCAGTGCCCAGACAGGGAAGTTGCATGAGCAGTTCTTC
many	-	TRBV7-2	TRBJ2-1	CASSLSLTRSYNEQFF	TGTGCCAGCAGCCTATCCCTGACTAGATCCTACAATGAGCAGTTCTTC
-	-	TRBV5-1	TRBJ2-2	CASSLQQTSSGELFF	TGCGCCAGCAGCTTACAACAGACTTCGTCCGGGGAGCTGTTTTTT
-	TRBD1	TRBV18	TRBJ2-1	CASSPDRTGLGNEQFF	TGTGCCAGCTCACCTGATCGGACAGGGCTTGGAAATGAGCAGTTCTTC
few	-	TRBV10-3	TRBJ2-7	CATGRGTYEQYF	TGTGCCACGGGGAGAGGGACCTACGAGCAGTACTTC
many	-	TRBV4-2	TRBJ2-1	CASSHLIGGDEQFF	TGTGCCAGCAGCCACCTGATTGGGGGTGATGAGCAGTTCTTC
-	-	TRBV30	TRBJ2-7	CAWSVLAGYEQYF	TGTGCCTGGAGTGTACTAGCTGGCTACGAGCAGTACTTC